These T cell receptor beta chains were read from a single sample in a study of immune evolution from preneoplasia to lung adenocarcinoma. Profiling relied on immunoSEQ multiplex PCR, and the TCRdb table lists in-frame clones only, not all of them. The table lists about 10,000 clones, 80% to 85% of them singletons. The sample taken for sequencing was FFPE minimally invasive lung adenocarcinoma tissue. The receptors stem from a person between 65 and 79 years old with lung adenocarcinoma. Some clones in this sample may be carry-over from other donors' samples. The CDR3 runs from the conserved cysteine through the conserved F or W. The D gene is left open where the match is weak. Clone size is stated in some rows and not others, as once, few, many or a class when expanded.

V	size	D	length	J	DNA	CDR3
TRBV6-6	NA	NA	14	TRBJ2-2	TGTGCCAGCGTGGGACCACTTAACACCGGGGAGCTGTTTTTT	CASVGPLNTGELFF
TRBV15	once	NA	16	TRBJ1-5	TGTGCCACCAGCAGTTTTTGGTCTTCGGGCCATCAGCCCCAGCATTTT	CATSSFWSSGHQPQHF
TRBV7-9	NA	TRBD2	15	TRBJ2-2	TGTGCCAGCAGCCTCTCTAGCGGGAGAGACGGGGAGCTGTTTTTT	CASSLSSGRDGELFF
TRBV6-5	NA	TRBD1	16	TRBJ1-5	TGTGCCAGCAGTTCGGGGACAGGGTTGAGCAATCAGCCCCAGCATTTT	CASSSGTGLSNQPQHF
TRBV30	NA	TRBD2	13	TRBJ2-1	TGTGCCTGGAGTGTACGTACTAGCGGGACCAAGTTCTTC	CAWSVRTSGTKFF
TRBV4-2	NA	NA	15	TRBJ1-1	TGTGCCAGCAGCCAAGCCTGGACGTTGAACACTGAAGCTTTCTTT	CASSQAWTLNTEAFF
TRBV28	NA	NA	14	TRBJ1-1	TGTGCCAGCAGCGAGATTACCATGAACACTGAAGCTTTCTTT	CASSEITMNTEAFF
TRBV25-1	NA	NA	14	TRBJ2-7	TGTGCCAGCAGTGACCCGACAGAAACCTACGAGCAGTACTTC	CASSDPTETYEQYF
TRBV4-1	NA	TRBD1	15	TRBJ1-2	TGCGCCAGCAGCCAAGAGTGGACAGGGGAGGGTGGCTACACCTTC	CASSQEWTGEGGYTF
TRBV9	NA	NA	16	TRBJ2-2	TGTGCCAGCAGCGTAGTTCCGGGAATGGGCACCGGGGAGCTGTTTTTT	CASSVVPGMGTGELFF
TRBV29-1	once	NA	11	TRBJ1-1	TGCAGCGTTGACGGTTACACTGAAGCTTTCTTT	CSVDGYTEAFF
TRBV2	NA	NA	13	TRBJ2-2	TGTGCCAGCATGAGGAGAAACACCGGGGAGCTGTTTTTT	CASMRRNTGELFF